This is a list of T cell receptor beta chains from one sample in a study of tumor-infiltrating lymphocytes in primary liver carcinoma. TCRdb re-called the multiplex PCR reads with MiXCR, one entry per CDR3 protein. The top ten hold 15% to 20% of the sample, which has some 190,000 distinct CDR3 sequences, roughly 80% seen once. The sequenced sample consisted of tumor tissue from primary liver carcinoma. Receptors were obtained from a man between 40 and 49 years old with primary liver carcinoma and hepatitis B virus infection. Each CDR3 is given with its conserved first and last residue. D genes are given only for firm matches. Size is omitted from some rows. Given values are once, few, many or a class for expanded clones.

j_gene | d_gene | abundance | v_gene | CDR3aa | CDR3nt
TRBJ2-3 | - | - | TRBV19 | CASNLNGMSDTQYF | TGTGCCAGTAATTTAAACGGGATGTCGGATACGCAGTATTTT
TRBJ2-7 | TRBD1 | - | TRBV5-4 | CANSSGTGVRGEQYF | TGTGCCAACAGCTCTGGGACAGGCGTGAGAGGTGAGCAGTACTTC
TRBJ2-3 | - | - | TRBV29-1 | CSVEGGASITDTQYF | TGCAGCGTTGAGGGCGGGGCCAGCATTACAGATACACAGTATTTT
TRBJ2-2 | - | - | TRBV4-3 | CTSSQTTSGHTNTGELLF | TGCACCAGCAGCCAAACCACTAGTGGACATACGAACACCGGGGAGCTGTTATTT
TRBJ1-1 | TRBD1 | once | TRBV10-3 | CAISGRSQGLNIEAFF | TGTGCCATCAGCGGGAGGTCACAGGGGTTGAACATTGAAGCTTTCTTT
TRBJ1-2 | - | - | TRBV29-1 | CSAMTEREGYTF | TGCAGCGCCATGACAGAGAGGGAGGGCTACACCTTC
TRBJ2-7 | - | - | TRBV6-6 | CASSYGTATEQYF | TGTGCCAGCAGTTATGGGACGGCCACCGAGCAGTACTTC
TRBJ1-2 | - | - | TRBV11-1 | CASSLAHQGGSYTF | TGTGCCAGCAGCTTAGCGCACCAAGGCGGAAGCTACACCTTC
TRBJ2-1 | TRBD1 | - | TRBV6-5 | CASSYSTGSGNEQFF | TGTGCCAGCAGTTACTCGACAGGGTCTGGAAATGAGCAGTTCTTC
TRBJ1-2 | - | - | TRBV9 | CASSVVSSNYGYTF | TGTGCCAGCAGCGTAGTTAGTAGTAACTATGGCTACACCTTC
TRBJ2-3 | TRBD2 | few | TRBV29-1 | CSVGAEGAGDMQYF | TGCAGCGTTGGAGCGGAGGGAGCGGGAGATATGCAGTATTTT
TRBJ2-3 | - | - | TRBV7-8 | CVSNAGDTQYF | TGTGTCAGCAACGCGGGAGATACGCAGTATTTT
TRBJ2-7 | - | - | TRBV29-1 | CSAQGLVGDYEQYF | TGCAGCGCCCAGGGGCTAGTGGGAGATTACGAGCAATACTTC
TRBJ2-7 | TRBD2 | - | TRBV6-6 | CAITHRAGGPTYEHYF | TGTGCCATCACTCATCGAGCGGGAGGGCCTACCTACGAGCACTACTTC
TRBJ2-1 | - | - | TRBV11-3 | CACSLGVSNTEQFF | TGTGCCTGCAGCTTAGGCGTTTCGAACACTGAGCAGTTCTTC
TRBJ1-4 | - | - | TRBV7-9 | CASSAHRVLHEKVVF | TGTGCCAGTAGCGCCCACAGGGTATTGCATGAAAAAGTGGTTTTT
TRBJ1-6 | - | - | TRBV10-2 | CASSESTVNSPLRF | TGCGCAAGCAGTGAGTCCACGGTTAATTCACCCCTCCGCTTT
TRBJ2-7 | - | - | TRBV6-2/TRBV6-3 | CANSYEVPYEVYF | TGTGCTAACAGTTACGAGGTACCCTACGAGGTGTACTTC
TRBJ1-6 | - | - | TRBV12-3/TRBV12-4 | CAIILSGAGTPLHF | TGTGCCATCATTCTAAGTGGGGCTGGGACACCCCTCCACTTT
TRBJ2-7 | - | - | TRBV29-1 | CSTMTSGSGTTYEQYF | TGCAGCACCATGACATCTGGGAGTGGCACTACCTACGAGCAGTACTTC